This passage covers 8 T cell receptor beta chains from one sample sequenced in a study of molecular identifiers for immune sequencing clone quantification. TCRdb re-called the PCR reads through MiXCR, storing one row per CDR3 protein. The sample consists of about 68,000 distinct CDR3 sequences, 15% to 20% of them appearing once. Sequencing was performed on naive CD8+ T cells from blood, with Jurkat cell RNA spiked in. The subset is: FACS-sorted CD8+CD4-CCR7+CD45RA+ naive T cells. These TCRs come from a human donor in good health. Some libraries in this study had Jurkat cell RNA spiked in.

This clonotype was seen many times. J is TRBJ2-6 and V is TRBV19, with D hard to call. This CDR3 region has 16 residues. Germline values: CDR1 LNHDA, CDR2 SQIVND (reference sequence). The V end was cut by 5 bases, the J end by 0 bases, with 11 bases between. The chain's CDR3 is CASSLDGFSGANVLTF. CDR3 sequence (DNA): TGTGCCAGTAGTCTCGACGGGTTCTCTGGGGCCAACGTCCTGACTTTC.

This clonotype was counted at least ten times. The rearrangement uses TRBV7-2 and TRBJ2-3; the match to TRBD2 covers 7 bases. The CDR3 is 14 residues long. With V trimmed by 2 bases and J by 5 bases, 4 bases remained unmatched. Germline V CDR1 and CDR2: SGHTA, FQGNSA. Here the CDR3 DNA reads TGTGCCAGCAGCTTACAACTAGCGATAGATACGCAGTATTTT. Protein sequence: CASSLQLAIDTQYF.

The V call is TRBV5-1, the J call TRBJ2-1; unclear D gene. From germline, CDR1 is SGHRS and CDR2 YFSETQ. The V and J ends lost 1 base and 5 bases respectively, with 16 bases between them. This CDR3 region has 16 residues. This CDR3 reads CASSLSGGPLNNEQFF. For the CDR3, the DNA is TGCGCCAGCAGCTTGTCAGGCGGCCCCTTAAACAATGAGCAGTTCTTC.

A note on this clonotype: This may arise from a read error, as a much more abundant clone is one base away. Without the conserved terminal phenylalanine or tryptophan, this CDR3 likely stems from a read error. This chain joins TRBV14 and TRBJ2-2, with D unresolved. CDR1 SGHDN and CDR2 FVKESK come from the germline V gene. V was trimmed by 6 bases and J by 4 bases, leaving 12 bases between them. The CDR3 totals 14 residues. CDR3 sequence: CASRPLGGTGELFS. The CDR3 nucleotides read TGTGCCAGCAGGCCCCTCGGCGGCACCGGGGAGCTGTTTTCT.

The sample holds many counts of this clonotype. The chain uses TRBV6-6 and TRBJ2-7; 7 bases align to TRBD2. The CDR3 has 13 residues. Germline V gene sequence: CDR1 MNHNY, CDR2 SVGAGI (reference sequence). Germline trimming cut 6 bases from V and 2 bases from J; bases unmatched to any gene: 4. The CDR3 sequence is CASRVRGAYEQYF. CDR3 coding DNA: TGTGCCAGCAGAGTCCGGGGGGCCTACGAGCAGTACTTC.

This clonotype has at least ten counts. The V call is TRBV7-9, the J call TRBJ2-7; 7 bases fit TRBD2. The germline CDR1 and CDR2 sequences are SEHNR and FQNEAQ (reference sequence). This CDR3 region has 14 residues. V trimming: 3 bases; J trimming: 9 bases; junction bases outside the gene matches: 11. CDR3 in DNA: TGTGCCAGCAGCTTTGTTACTAGCGAACTTGGGCAGTACTTC. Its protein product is CASSFVTSELGQYF.

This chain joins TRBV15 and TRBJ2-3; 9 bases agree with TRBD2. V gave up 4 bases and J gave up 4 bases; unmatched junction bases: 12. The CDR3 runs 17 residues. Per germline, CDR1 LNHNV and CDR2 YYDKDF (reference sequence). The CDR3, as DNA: TGTGCCACCAGCAACCCTTTCCCTGGGACTAGCTCAGATACGCAGTATTTT. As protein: CATSNPFPGTSSDTQYF. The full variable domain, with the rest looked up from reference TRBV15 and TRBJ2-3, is DAMVIQNPRYQVTQFGKPVTLSCSQTLNHNVMYWYQQKSSQAPKLLFHYYDKDFNNEADTPDNFQSRRPNTSFCFLDIRSPGLGDTAMYLCATSNPFPGTSSDTQYFGPGTRLTVL.

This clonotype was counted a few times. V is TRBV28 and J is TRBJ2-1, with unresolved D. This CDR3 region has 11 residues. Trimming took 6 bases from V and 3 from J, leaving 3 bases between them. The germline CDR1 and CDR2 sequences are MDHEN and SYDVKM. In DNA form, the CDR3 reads TGTGCCAGCAGGGACTACAATGAGCAGTTCTTC. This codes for CASRDYNEQFF.